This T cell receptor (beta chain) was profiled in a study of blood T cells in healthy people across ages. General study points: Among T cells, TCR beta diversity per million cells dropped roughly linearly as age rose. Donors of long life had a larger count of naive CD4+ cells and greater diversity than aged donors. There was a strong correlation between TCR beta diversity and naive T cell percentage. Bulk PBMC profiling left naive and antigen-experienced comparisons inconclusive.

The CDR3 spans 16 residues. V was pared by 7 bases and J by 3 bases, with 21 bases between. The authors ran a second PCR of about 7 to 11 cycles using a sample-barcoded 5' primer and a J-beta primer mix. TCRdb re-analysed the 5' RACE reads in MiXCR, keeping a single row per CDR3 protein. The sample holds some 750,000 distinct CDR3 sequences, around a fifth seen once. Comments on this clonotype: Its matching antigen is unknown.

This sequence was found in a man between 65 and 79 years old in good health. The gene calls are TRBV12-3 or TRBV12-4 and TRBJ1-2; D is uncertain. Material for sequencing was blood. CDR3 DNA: TGTGCCAGCACCGGAAGCATTGGCAGTTCTTACTATGGCTACACCTTC. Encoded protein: CASTGSIGSSYYGYTF.